This T cell receptor beta chain was recorded in a study of shared clonotypes between healthy human individuals. The CDR3 extends over 17 amino acids. The germline gives CDR1 LGHNA, CDR2 YSLEER. This table comes from immunoSEQ multiplex PCR, and its TCRdb copy is limited to in-frame clones, with some not included. The sample has some 2,100,000 clones, about 94% seen once. This chain uses TRBV4-3 with TRBJ2-5, with D possibly TRBD1 on 5 matching bases. The J call may not be correct, given that the DNA end is closer to TRBJ2-7. This receptor was taken from a man aged 18 to 29 in good health. Sequenced material: naive CD4+ T cells sorted from blood. Subset reported: CD45RA+ positively selected. In DNA form, the CDR3 reads TGCGCCAGCAGCCAAGACCATGGACAAGCCAACTCCTACGAGCAGTACTTC. Protein: CASSQDHGQANSYEQYF.